A single sample gave rise to the 23 T cell receptor beta chains below, sequenced in a study of blood T cell repertoires in COVID-19. This table comes from immunoSEQ multiplex PCR, and its TCRdb copy is limited to in-frame clones, with some not included. Of about 91,000 clones in the sample, around 90% were seen once. The sequencing sample was made of peripheral blood. Receptors were obtained from a woman between 65 and 79 years old with acute or convalescent COVID-19.

This clone was seen just once. The chain links TRBV6-5 to TRBJ2-3; 7 bases match TRBD1. CDR1 and CDR2 (germline): MNHEY, SVGAGI. This CDR3 region has 15 residues. The junction had 7 bases not matched to a gene; V was cut back by 6 bases and J by 1 base. The CDR3 sequence is CASRNRGIGTDTQYF. DNA for the CDR3: TGTGCCAGCAGAAACAGGGGTATCGGCACAGATACGCAGTATTTT.

The CDR3 loop reads CATHGGRGDTGELFF. The CDR3 region has the DNA TGTGCCACACACGGTGGGAGAGGCGACACCGGGGAGCTGTTTTTT. This sequence joins TRBV24-1 and TRBJ2-2, with a possible D match to TRBD2 (5 bases). From germline, CDR1 is KGHDR and CDR2 SFDVKD. There are 15 residues in the CDR3. V was trimmed by 10 bases and J by 3 bases, leaving 17 bases between them.

The chain joins TRBV30 to TRBJ1-1; 9 positions agree with TRBD1. Germline CDR1 is GTSNPN and CDR2 is SVGIG (reference sequence). Trimming at V came to 3 bases and at J to 11 bases, leaving 4 bases not matched to a gene. CDR3 length: 11 amino acids. The CDR3 bases are TGTGCCTGGAGGTGGGACAGGGTGGCTTTCTTT. Amino acids: CAWRWDRVAFF.

The gene calls are TRBV5-4 and TRBJ1-4, with a possible D match to TRBD1 (6 bases). V dropped 3 bases and J dropped 8 bases, with 14 bases sitting between them. Germline CDR1 reads SGHNT; CDR2 reads YYREEE (reference sequence). This CDR3 has 14 residues. CDR3 nucleotide sequence: TGTGCCAGCAGCTCTAGACAGGATCGGGAAAAACTGTTTTTT. Protein product: CASSSRQDREKLFF.

The chain combines TRBV28 with TRBJ2-2, with D perhaps TRBD2 (5 bases). Between the trimmed V and J ends, which lost 5 bases and 0 bases, there was a span of 10 bases. Germline CDR1 reads MDHEN; CDR2 reads SYDVKM. The CDR3 loop spans 15 amino acids. Here the CDR3 reads CASSVRVANTGELFF. In nucleotides, the CDR3 is TGTGCCAGCAGTGTGAGGGTGGCGAACACCGGGGAGCTGTTTTTT.

V is TRBV3-1 (or the pseudogene TRBV3-2) and J is TRBJ2-3; 7 nucleotides align to TRBD2. Unmatched junction bases numbered 8, after V lost 4 bases and J lost 4 bases. Germline V gene lookup returns CDR1 LGHDT and CDR2 YNNKEL (reference sequence). The CDR3 contains 15 residues. The chain's CDR3 is CASSRGTTGADTQYF. The CDR3 DNA is TGTGCCAGCAGCCGGGGGACTACTGGTGCAGATACGCAGTATTTT.

This chain joins TRBV29-1 and TRBJ2-7, with D maybe TRBD2 (5 bases). The germline CDR1 and CDR2 sequences are SQVTM and ANQGSEA. There are 13 residues in the CDR3. V dropped 6 bases and J dropped 3 bases, with 15 bases sitting between them. The CDR3 sequence is CSVSFGVGYEQYF. The CDR3 nucleotides are TGCAGCGTGTCGTTCGGGGTAGGCTACGAGCAGTACTTC.

The J gene is TRBJ2-1, the V gene TRBV20-1; no definite D call. This CDR3 comprises 11 residues. V was shortened by 2 bases and J by 8 bases, with 7 bases between the two germline ends. Germline V gives CDR1 DFQATT, CDR2 SNEGSKA (reference sequence). The CDR3 is CSARRRDEQFF. The CDR3 DNA reads as TGCAGTGCTAGACGTCGGGATGAGCAGTTCTTC.

This chain uses TRBV4-1 with TRBJ2-1, with TRBD2 identical over 9 bases. This CDR3 is built from 15 residues. V was pared by 3 bases and J by 5 bases, with 5 bases of the junction left unmatched. Per the germline V gene, CDR1 is MGHRA and CDR2 is YSYEKL. The CDR3 here is CASSQGLAGHNEQFF. DNA for the CDR3: TGCGCCAGCAGCCAGGGGCTAGCGGGGCACAATGAGCAGTTCTTC.

The chain joins TRBV5-1 to TRBJ2-1; 7 bases align to TRBD2. With 4 bases clipped from V and 3 bases from J, the junction kept 7 bases outside the gene matches. The CDR3 length is 15 residues. Per germline, CDR1 SGHRS and CDR2 YFSETQ. CDR3 sequence: CASSPVGTNYNEQFF. The CDR3 DNA is TGCGCCAGCAGCCCCGTCGGGACTAACTACAATGAGCAGTTCTTC.

The chain carries TRBV24-1 and TRBJ2-5; possible D gene TRBD1, 6 bases. With 3 bases removed from V and 4 bases from J, the gap between germline ends came to 14 bases. The CDR3 contains 15 residues. Germline V lookup: CDR1 KGHDR, CDR2 SFDVKD. CDR3 amino acids: CATSDRNTGRETQYF. CDR3 DNA sequence: TGTGCCACCAGTGATCGAAATACAGGGAGAGAGACCCAGTACTTC.

This rearrangement joins TRBV4-1 to TRBJ1-2; D not certain. CDR3 length: 13 residues. Trimming took 6 bases from V and 6 from J, leaving 14 bases between them. The germline CDR1 and CDR2 sequences are MGHRA and YSYEKL. DNA of the CDR3: TGCGCCAGCAGTTCCTCCGCGGGTAATGGCTACACCTTC. Translation gives CASSSSAGNGYTF.

CDR3 nucleotide sequence: TGCAGCGTTGCAGGGGTAAGGTCCTACAATGAGCAGTTCTTC. Encoded protein: CSVAGVRSYNEQFF. J is TRBJ2-1 and V is TRBV29-1; D perhaps matches TRBD1 (6 bases). Trimming took off 4 bases at V and 1 base at J, with 11 bases between the two ends. This CDR3 comprises 14 residues. The germline CDR1 and CDR2 sequences are SQVTM and ANQGSEA.

This clone was found a few times. The V gene is TRBV27, the J gene TRBJ2-7; tentative D call: TRBD1 (6 bases). The ends were cut back, 6 bases at V and 0 bases at J, with 21 bases in the middle. This CDR3 has 17 amino acids. Per the germline V gene, CDR1 is MNHEY and CDR2 is SMNVEV (reference sequence). The CDR3 nucleotides read TGTGCCAGCAGACCGGGACACCCTTACCCGCTCTCCTACGAGCAGTACTTC. Residues: CASRPGHPYPLSYEQYF.

The V gene is TRBV1, the J gene TRBJ2-3; TRBD2 reflects the table's D call only, with no check against the DNA. TRBV1 has pseudogene status. There are 14 residues in the CDR3. CDR3 DNA: TGCACCAGCAGCCTGACTAGCGGGACCTGCCCGTTGTATTTT. Amino acids: CTSSLTSGTCPLYF.

This chain connects TRBV24-1 to TRBJ2-5, with D perhaps matching TRBD1 (5 bases). CDR1 and CDR2 (germline): KGHDR, SFDVKD. This CDR3 has 15 amino acids. V shed 4 bases and J shed 5 bases, with 16 bases lying between them. The CDR3 here is CATSENTGLSETQYF. CDR3 nucleotide sequence: TGTGCCACCAGTGAAAACACAGGTTTAAGTGAGACCCAGTACTTC.

This rearrangement joins TRBV7-9 to TRBJ2-5, with D possibly being TRBD1 (5 bases). Trimming shortened V by 3 bases and J by 5 bases, and 16 bases separated the two germline ends. Germline V gives CDR1 SEHNR, CDR2 FQNEAQ (reference sequence). This CDR3 contains 15 residues. The CDR3 region is CASSLQMTAGETQYF. CDR3 in DNA: TGTGCCAGCAGCTTGCAGATGACAGCCGGCGAGACCCAGTACTTC. Looking up the rest from reference TRBV7-9 and TRBJ2-5 gives the full variable domain: DTGVSQNPRHKITKRGQNVTFRCDPISEHNRLYWYRQTLGQGPEFLTYFQNEAQLEKSRLLSDRFSAERPKGSFSTLEIQRTEQGDSAMYLCASSLQMTAGETQYFGPGTRLLVL.

V gene TRBV6-5 combines with J gene TRBJ2-3, with TRBD2 matching 7 bases. Losses at the gene ends were 6 bases for V and 0 bases for J; bases not matched to a gene: 6. Germline lookup yields CDR1 MNHEY and CDR2 SVGAGI. This CDR3 spans 15 amino acids. The CDR3 sequence is CASSSAGTSTDTQYF. CDR3 nucleotides: TGTGCCAGCAGCTCAGCGGGGACTAGCACAGATACGCAGTATTTT.

J is TRBJ2-1 and V is TRBV5-1; D is unclear. The CDR3 length is 12 residues. Between the trimmed V and J ends, which lost 2 bases and 5 bases, there was a span of 5 bases. Germline V CDR1 and CDR2: SGHRS, YFSETQ. The CDR3 DNA is TGCGCCAGCAGCTTTCGAGACAATGAGCAGTTCTTC. Residues: CASSFRDNEQFF.

The rearrangement joins TRBV29-1 to TRBJ2-1, with 13 bases that match TRBD2. V lost 6 bases and J lost 5; bases outside the gene matches: 10. Germline CDR1 reads SQVTM; CDR2 reads ANQGSEA. The CDR3 has 16 amino acids. CDR3 sequence reads: CSVKRGLAGWDNEQFF. The CDR3, as DNA: TGCAGCGTCAAAAGGGGACTAGCGGGATGGGACAATGAGCAGTTCTTC.

The CDR3 loop reads CASSGAQGFDTEAFF. In DNA, the CDR3 is TGTGCCAGCAGCGGCGCACAGGGTTTTGACACTGAAGCTTTCTTT. This sequence joins TRBV9 and TRBJ1-1; maybe TRBD1 (6 bases). CDR3 size: 15 residues. V was cut by 3 bases and J by 3 bases, with 15 bases left in between. The germline V gene has CDR1 SGDLS and CDR2 YYNGEE.

This clone was seen more than once but under ten times. J is TRBJ1-1 and V is TRBV14; possibly TRBD1 for D (5 bases). The length of the CDR3 is 14 residues. The V gene's germline CDR1 is SGHDN and CDR2 FVKESK. Trimming removed 2 bases at V and 3 bases at J, with 10 bases between. The CDR3 is CASSQRGWDTEAFF. CDR3 coding DNA: TGTGCCAGCAGCCAAAGGGGTTGGGACACTGAAGCTTTCTTT.

This clone was observed a single time. The chain uses TRBV7-9 and TRBJ2-7; D ambiguous. The CDR3 spans 13 residues. V was pared by 5 bases and J by 4 bases, with 12 bases between. CDR1 SEHNR and CDR2 FQNEAQ come from the germline V gene (reference sequence). CDR3 in amino acids: CASSPEDMYEQYF. CDR3 in DNA: TGTGCCAGCAGCCCGGAAGACATGTACGAGCAGTACTTC.